This T cell receptor (beta chain) was identified in a study of T-cell reconstitution after alpha-beta-depleted transplantation in children. This clonotype was seen ten or more times. CDR1 is PRHDT, CDR2 FYEKMQ, per germline (reference sequence). The CDR3 is made up of 13 amino acids. Trimming stripped 2 bases from V and 5 bases from J, with 10 bases between. Using unique molecular identifiers, the investigators prepared the TCRbeta library. TCRdb redid the calling of the PCR reads with MiXCR, one entry per CDR3 protein. The table records nearly 250,000 distinct CDR3 sequences, 6.5% to 9% of them present only once.

The clonotype comes from a male patient aged 10-17 years who had a stem cell transplant for acute lymphoblastic leukemia, so the T cells may come from the graft donor. This rearrangement joins TRBV13 to TRBJ2-7; D is possibly TRBD2 (5 bases). The sequencing used PBMCs, mostly from graft donor cells, collected 180 days after TCRalphabeta/CD19-depleted stem cell transplant. CDR3 coding DNA: TGTGCCAGCAGCTTACCTAGCAACCACGAGCAGTACTTC. Protein product: CASSLPSNHEQYF.